What follows are 26 T cell receptor beta chains derived from one specimen sequenced in a study of regulatory T cells. Amplification used 52 TRBV primers and 13 TRBJ primers. TCRdb keeps only in-frame clones here, not all; method: immunoSEQ multiplex PCR. The repertoire includes about 20,000 clones, 93% of them detected once, and around 3.3% sits in the top ten. The sequenced sample was CD8+ T cells sorted from blood. The receptors stem from a child aged 2 to 15 with CD3G deficiency.

This chain links TRBV7-9 with TRBJ2-1; no clear D gene. V was trimmed by 3 bases and J by 7 bases, leaving 7 bases between them. The CDR3 totals 12 residues. CDR1 and CDR2 (germline): SEHNR, FQNEAQ (reference sequence). CDR3 residues: CASSFAWNEQFF. In DNA form, the CDR3 reads TGTGCCAGCAGCTTCGCGTGGAATGAGCAGTTCTTC. The whole variable domain, remainder taken from reference TRBV7-9 and TRBJ2-1, is DTGVSQNPRHKITKRGQNVTFRCDPISEHNRLYWYRQTLGQGPEFLTYFQNEAQLEKSRLLSDRFSAERPKGSFSTLEIQRTEQGDSAMYLCASSFAWNEQFFGPGTRLTVL.

The CDR3 nucleotides read TGTGCCAGCAGTGGCCTTATAGCGGGAGGGGGCAATGAGCAGTTCTTC. Translated, it gives CASSGLIAGGGNEQFF. The chain couples TRBV6-1 to TRBJ2-1, with 11 bases identical to TRBD2. The CDR3 extends over 16 amino acids. J lost 6 bases, V lost 4 bases, and 8 bases had no gene match. CDR1 and CDR2 (germline): MNHNS, SASEGT.

The CDR3 is CASSLGRNYGYTF. The CDR3 DNA follows: TGTGCCAGCAGCTTAGGACGGAACTATGGCTACACCTTC. The V and J genes are TRBV13 and TRBJ1-2; unclear D gene. Germline-derived CDR1 and CDR2 are PRHDT and FYEKMQ (reference sequence). CDR3 length: 13 amino acids. V was pared by 0 bases and J by 2 bases, with 4 bases between.

The rearrangement uses TRBV6-1 and TRBJ1-2, with D possibly being TRBD1 (6 bases). CDR3 length equals 14 residues. V was trimmed by 1 base and J by 4 bases, leaving 10 bases between them. The germline gives CDR1 MNHNS, CDR2 SASEGT. CDR3 amino acids: CASSEGKGGYGYTF. The CDR3 DNA reads TGTGCCAGCAGTGAAGGGAAGGGGGGCTATGGCTACACCTTC.

The gene calls are TRBV6-1 and TRBJ2-1; TRBD2 might be the D (6 bases). V gave up 4 bases and J gave up 4 bases, with 8 bases separating them. There are 13 residues in the CDR3. Germline assignment: CDR1 MNHNS and CDR2 SASEGT. The DNA for the CDR3 is TGTGCCAGCAGTGTAGCGGCTTACAATGAGCAGTTCTTC. Its protein product is CASSVAAYNEQFF.

In its sample, this clone was seen once. V is TRBV28 and J is TRBJ1-2, with D perhaps matching TRBD1 (5 bases). CDR1 is MDHEN and CDR2 is SYDVKM in the germline V gene. The V end lost 6 bases, the J end lost 8 bases, and 13 bases lay between the germline ends. The CDR3 covers 12 residues. CDR3 sequence reads: CASSPGFGGYTF. The CDR3 DNA sequence: TGTGCCAGCAGCCCAGGGTTTGGGGGCTACACCTTC.

This chain connects TRBV19 to TRBJ2-1, with TRBD2 matching 9 bases. V lost 5 bases to trimming and J lost 8 bases; unmatched junction nucleotides: 4. In germline, CDR1 is LNHDA, CDR2 SQIVND (reference sequence). The CDR3 is made up of 13 amino acids. This chain's CDR3 is CASSSLAGHEQFF. The CDR3 DNA is TGTGCCAGTAGTTCCCTAGCGGGACATGAGCAGTTCTTC.

The rearrangement links TRBV5-1 to TRBJ2-1; D is possibly TRBD1 (6 bases). Per germline, CDR1 SGHRS and CDR2 YFSETQ. V was trimmed by 1 base and J by 8 bases, leaving 7 bases between them. This CDR3 has 12 residues. The CDR3 sequence is CASSLWGHEQFF. The CDR3 coding sequence is TGCGCCAGCAGCTTGTGGGGGCATGAGCAGTTCTTC.

The chain recombines TRBV13 with TRBJ2-3; TRBD2 is a possible D gene (6 bases). Germline V CDR1 and CDR2: PRHDT, FYEKMQ (reference sequence). The CDR3 runs 15 residues. The ends were cut back, 6 bases at V and 7 bases at J, with 20 bases in the middle. CDR3: CASSLSGTARHTQYF. The CDR3 nucleotides read TGTGCCAGCAGTCTTTCCGGGACTGCCCGACATACGCAGTATTTT.

The chain combines TRBV28 with TRBJ2-7, with D perhaps matching TRBD1 (5 bases). Between the trimmed V and J ends, which lost 3 bases and 0 bases, there was a span of 9 bases. Germline assignment: CDR1 MDHEN and CDR2 SYDVKM. The CDR3 is 14 amino acids. CDR3 sequence reads: CASSFFGHSYEQYF. The CDR3 DNA is TGTGCCAGCAGTTTTTTTGGACACTCCTACGAGCAGTACTTC.

The chain links TRBV28 to TRBJ1-1; TRBD1 matches 7 bases. CDR3 length: 16 amino acids. Germline V gene sequence: CDR1 MDHEN, CDR2 SYDVKM. Trimming took 3 bases from V and 4 from J; bases not matched to a gene: 11. This CDR3 is CASSFDRALRGTEAFF. CDR3 in DNA: TGTGCCAGCAGTTTCGACAGGGCCCTACGGGGCACTGAAGCTTTCTTT.

The V gene is TRBV28, the J gene TRBJ2-1; TRBD2 aligns across 12 bases. Germline V gene data show CDR1 as MDHEN and CDR2 as SYDVKM. V was pared by 5 bases and J by 6 bases, with 5 bases of the junction left unmatched. The CDR3 has 15 amino acids. The CDR3 protein is CASSRLAGVPNEQFF. In DNA form, the CDR3 reads TGTGCCAGCAGTCGACTAGCGGGAGTTCCCAATGAGCAGTTCTTC.

The rearrangement links TRBV28 to TRBJ2-5, with D uncertain. CDR3 size: 11 residues. Germline CDR1 MDHEN, CDR2 SYDVKM. The ends were cut back, 6 bases at V and 4 bases at J, with 6 bases in the middle. The chain's CDR3 is CASSHRETQYF. In DNA form, the CDR3 reads TGTGCCAGCAGCCACCGAGAGACCCAGTACTTC. The full variable domain, its missing parts supplied by reference TRBV28 and TRBJ2-5, is DVKVTQSSRYLVKRTGEKVFLECVQDMDHENMFWYRQDPGLGLRLIYFSYDVKMKEKGDIPEGYSVSREKKERFSLILESASTNQTSMYLCASSHRETQYFGPGTRLLVL.

This sequence joins TRBV6-6 and TRBJ2-7; no clear D gene. Trimming took off 8 bases at V and 7 bases at J, with 18 bases between the two ends. The CDR3 is 13 amino acids. Germline V lookup: CDR1 MNHNY, CDR2 SVGAGI (reference sequence). The CDR3: CASSTGRRAEQYF. CDR3 DNA sequence: TGTGCCAGCTCTACGGGCAGGAGAGCTGAGCAGTACTTC.

The rearrangement uses TRBV4-1 and TRBJ2-3; D is possibly TRBD1 (5 bases). From germline, CDR1 is MGHRA and CDR2 YSYEKL. V was shortened by 1 base and J by 5 bases, with 16 bases between the two germline ends. CDR3 length: 16 amino acids. The CDR3 here is CASSQVRAGIGDTQYF. Here the CDR3 DNA reads TGCGCCAGCAGCCAAGTTCGGGCAGGGATAGGAGATACGCAGTATTTT.

The rearrangement joins TRBV27 to TRBJ2-3; possible D gene TRBD2, 5 bases. The CDR3 sequence is 13 residues long. The V gene lost 6 bases and the J gene lost 3 bases, with 10 bases spanning the gap. From germline, CDR1 is MNHEY and CDR2 SMNVEV (reference sequence). For the CDR3, the DNA is TGTGCCAGCAGCCGGACTCGAACAGATACGCAGTATTTT. Encoded protein: CASSRTRTDTQYF.

This chain uses TRBV28 with TRBJ2-3; tentative D call: TRBD1 (6 bases). Trimming took 1 base from V and 0 from J, leaving 17 bases between them. The length of the CDR3 is 18 residues. Per the germline V gene, CDR1 is MDHEN and CDR2 is SYDVKM. DNA of the CDR3: TGTGCCAGCAGTTTATTCGACAAGGGGGAAAGAAGCACAGATACGCAGTATTTT. Its protein is CASSLFDKGERSTDTQYF.

This sequence joins TRBV20-1 and TRBJ1-2; D gene unclear. The V end was cut by 5 bases, the J end by 6 bases, with 10 bases between. Germline CDR1 reads DFQATT; CDR2 reads SNEGSKA (reference sequence). The CDR3 runs to 11 residues. CDR3: CSAFRAHGYTF. The CDR3 region has the DNA TGCAGTGCTTTCCGAGCCCATGGCTACACCTTC.

V and J are TRBV28 and TRBJ2-5, with D hard to call. The J call is in doubt because the DNA end fits TRBJ2-7 better. CDR1 is MDHEN, CDR2 SYDVKM, per germline. This CDR3 spans 13 amino acids. CDR3 residues: CASSHGPGYEQYF. For the CDR3, the DNA is TGTGCCAGCAGTCATGGGCCAGGATACGAGCAGTACTTC.

CDR3 residues: CASSLTGFGELFF. The CDR3 DNA reads TGCGCCAGCAGCTTGACAGGGTTCGGGGAGCTGTTTTTT. The chain links TRBV5-1 to TRBJ2-2, with D tentatively TRBD1 (6 bases). V shed 1 base and J shed 7 bases, with 8 bases lying between them. Germline V gene sequence: CDR1 SGHRS, CDR2 YFSETQ. This CDR3 spans 13 amino acids.

The chain couples TRBV28 to TRBJ2-1; tentative D call: TRBD1 (5 bases). CDR1 and CDR2 from the germline V gene are MDHEN and SYDVKM. This CDR3 is 13 amino acids long. V shed 3 bases and J shed 6 bases, with 9 bases lying between them. The CDR3 coding sequence is TGTGCCAGCAGTTTCCCAGGGTTCAATGAGCAGTTCTTC. This gives the protein CASSFPGFNEQFF.

V gene TRBV28 combines with J gene TRBJ2-6; no definite D call. Germline V CDR1 and CDR2: MDHEN, SYDVKM. Trimming took off 4 bases at V and 0 bases at J, with 7 bases between the two ends. This CDR3 has 15 residues. The CDR3 sequence is CASSSVSSGANVLTF. CDR3 sequence (DNA): TGTGCCAGCAGTTCTGTAAGCTCTGGGGCCAACGTCCTGACTTTC.

About this clone itself: One end of the junction is discordant with germline, which a read error may explain. The J gene is TRBJ2-7, the V gene TRBV10-3; D remains ambiguous. CDR1 and CDR2 from the germline V gene are ENHRY and SYGVKD. The CDR3 has 11 amino acids. The CDR3 protein is CASSPSYEQYF. The DNA for the CDR3 is TGTGCCAGCAGTCCTTCCTACGAGCAGTACTTC.

The gene calls are TRBV7-6 and TRBJ2-3, with a possible D match to TRBD2 (6 bases). The CDR3 consists of 14 residues. Germline lookup yields CDR1 SGHVS and CDR2 FNYEAQ. V was pared by 0 bases and J by 8 bases, with 12 bases between. Here the CDR3 DNA reads TGTGCCAGCAGCTTAGCAGAACTAGCAAGTACGCAGTATTTT. This sequence encodes CASSLAELASTQYF.

This sequence joins TRBV11-2 and TRBJ2-2; 9 bases match TRBD2. Per germline, CDR1 SGHAT and CDR2 FQNNGV. There are 18 residues in the CDR3. Trimming cost V 2 bases and J 5 bases; bases outside gene matches: 12. The CDR3, as DNA: TGTGCCAGCAGCTTAAGTATTATAAGCGGGAGGAGAACCGGGGAGCTGTTTTTT. It encodes CASSLSIISGRRTGELFF. Combining the CDR3 with reference TRBV11-2 and TRBJ2-2 gives the whole variable domain EAGVAQSPRYKIIEKRQSVAFWCNPISGHATLYWYQQILGQGPKLLIQFQNNGVVDDSQLPKDRFSAERLKGVDSTLKIQPAKLEDSAVYLCASSLSIISGRRTGELFFGEGSRLTVL.

This chain links TRBV28 with TRBJ2-7; D is possibly TRBD1 or TRBD2 (5 bases each). The CDR3 extends over 14 amino acids. The germline V gene has CDR1 MDHEN and CDR2 SYDVKM. Between the trimmed V and J ends, which lost 5 bases and 3 bases, there was a span of 14 bases. CDR3 coding DNA: TGTGCCAGCAGTCAGAGGGACGGACTCTACGAGCAGTACTTC. This translates into CASSQRDGLYEQYF.